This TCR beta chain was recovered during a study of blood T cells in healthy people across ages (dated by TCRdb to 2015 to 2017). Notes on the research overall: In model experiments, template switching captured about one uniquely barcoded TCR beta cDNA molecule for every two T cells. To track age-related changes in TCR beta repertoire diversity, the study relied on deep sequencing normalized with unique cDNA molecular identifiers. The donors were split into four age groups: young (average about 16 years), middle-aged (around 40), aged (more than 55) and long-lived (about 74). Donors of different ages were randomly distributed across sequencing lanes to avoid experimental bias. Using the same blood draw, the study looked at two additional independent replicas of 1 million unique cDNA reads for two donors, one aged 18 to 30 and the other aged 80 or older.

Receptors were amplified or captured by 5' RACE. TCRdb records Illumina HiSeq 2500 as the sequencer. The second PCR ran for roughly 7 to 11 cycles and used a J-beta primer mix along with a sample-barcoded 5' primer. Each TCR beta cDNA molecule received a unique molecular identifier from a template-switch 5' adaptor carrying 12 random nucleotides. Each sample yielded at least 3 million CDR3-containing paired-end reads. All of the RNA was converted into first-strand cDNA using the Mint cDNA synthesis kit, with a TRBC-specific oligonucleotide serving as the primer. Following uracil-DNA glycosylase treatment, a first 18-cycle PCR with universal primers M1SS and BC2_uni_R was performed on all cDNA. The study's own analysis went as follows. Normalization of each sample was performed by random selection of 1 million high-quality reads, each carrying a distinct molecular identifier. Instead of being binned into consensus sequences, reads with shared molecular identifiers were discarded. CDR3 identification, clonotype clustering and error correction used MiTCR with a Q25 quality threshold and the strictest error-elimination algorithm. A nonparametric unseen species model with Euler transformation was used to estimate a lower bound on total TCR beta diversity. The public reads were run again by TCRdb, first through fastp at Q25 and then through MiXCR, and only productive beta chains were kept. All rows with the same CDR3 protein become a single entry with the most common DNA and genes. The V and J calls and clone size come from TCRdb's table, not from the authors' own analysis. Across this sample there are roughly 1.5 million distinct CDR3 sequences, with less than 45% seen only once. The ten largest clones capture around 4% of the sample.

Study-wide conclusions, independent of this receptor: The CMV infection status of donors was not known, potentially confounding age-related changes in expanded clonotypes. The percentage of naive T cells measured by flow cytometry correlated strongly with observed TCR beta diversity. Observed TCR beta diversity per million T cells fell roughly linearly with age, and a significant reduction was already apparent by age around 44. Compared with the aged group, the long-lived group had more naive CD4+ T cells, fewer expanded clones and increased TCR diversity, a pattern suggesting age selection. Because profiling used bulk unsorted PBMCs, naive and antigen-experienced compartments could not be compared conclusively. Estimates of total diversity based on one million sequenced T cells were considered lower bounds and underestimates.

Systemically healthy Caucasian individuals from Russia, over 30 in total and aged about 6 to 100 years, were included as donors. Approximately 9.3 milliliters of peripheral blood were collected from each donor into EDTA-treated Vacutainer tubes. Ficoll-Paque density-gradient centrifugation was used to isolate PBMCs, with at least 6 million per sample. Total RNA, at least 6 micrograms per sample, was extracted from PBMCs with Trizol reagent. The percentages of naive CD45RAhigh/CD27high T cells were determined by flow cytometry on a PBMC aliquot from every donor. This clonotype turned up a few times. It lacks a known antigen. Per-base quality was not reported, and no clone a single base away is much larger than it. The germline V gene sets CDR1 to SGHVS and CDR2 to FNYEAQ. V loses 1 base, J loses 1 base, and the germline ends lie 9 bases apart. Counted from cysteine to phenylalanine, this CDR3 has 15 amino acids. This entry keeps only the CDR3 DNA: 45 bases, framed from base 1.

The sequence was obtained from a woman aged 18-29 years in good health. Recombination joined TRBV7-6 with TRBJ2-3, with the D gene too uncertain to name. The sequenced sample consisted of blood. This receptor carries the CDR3 CASSLERRGTDTQYF. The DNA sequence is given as TGTGCCAGCAGCTTAGAGAGACGGGGCACAGATACGCAGTATTTT.